Listed below are T cell receptor beta chains from one sample, sequenced in a study of control samples from healthy donors and cancer patients. Clones were sequenced by immunoSEQ multiplex PCR, and TCRdb holds only the in-frame ones, with some missing. The table includes around 140,000 clones, around 92% detected once. Sequencing used blood. The receptor set was obtained from a man aged 25-45 years in good health. CDR3s include the opening cysteine and the closing phenylalanine or tryptophan. The D gene is left open where the match is weak. Expanded clones are given a class, and other clones once, few, many or no size at all.

TRBJ2-3 | . | TRBV18 | TRBD1 | TGTGCCAGCTCACCACGTCCCGGGACAGGGGTTACGCAGTATTTT | CASSPRPGTGVTQYF
TRBJ2-1 | . | TRBV2 | . | TGTGCCAGCAGTGAAGGTAGCTCCTACAATGAGCAGTTCTTC | CASSEGSSYNEQFF
TRBJ2-5 | . | TRBV3-1/TRBV3-2 | . | TGTGCCAGCAGCCAAGAGGAGACCCAGTACTTC | CASSQEETQYF
TRBJ2-5 | . | TRBV15 | TRBD1 | TGTGCCACCAGCAGAGATCTCCAGGGGGCCCAAGAGACCCAGTACTTC | CATSRDLQGAQETQYF
TRBJ1-4 | few | TRBV6-6 | . | TGTGCCAGCGGAGAGGAATATCAACTGTTTTTT | CASGEEYQLFF
TRBJ1-5 | . | TRBV6-1 | . | TGTGCCAGCAGTGTAGCTGGCAGCAACGGGGATCAGCCCCAGCATTTT | CASSVAGSNGDQPQHF
TRBJ1-1 | once | TRBV28 | . | TGTGCCAGCAGTTTTTGGGTGAACACTGAAGCTTTCTTT | CASSFWVNTEAFF
TRBJ1-5 | . | TRBV6-2/TRBV6-3 | . | TGTGCCAGCAGTCAGGACTGGGATCAGCCCCAGCATTTT | CASSQDWDQPQHF
TRBJ1-2 | . | TRBV6-1 | . | TGTGCCAGCAGTGAAAGGAAAAACTATGGCTACACCTTC | CASSERKNYGYTF
TRBJ1-4 | . | TRBV5-4 | . | TGTGCCAGCAGCTACTCAACCACGGAAAAACTGTTTTTT | CASSYSTTEKLFF
TRBJ2-1 | once | TRBV9 | . | TGTGCCAGCAGCGTAGGGGTAGAGCCCAATGAGCAGTTCTTC | CASSVGVEPNEQFF
TRBJ1-2 | . | TRBV4-2 | TRBD1 | TGTGCCAGCAGCCAGAGACAGGGCGACGGTAATGGCTACACCTTC | CASSQRQGDGNGYTF
TRBJ2-3 | once | TRBV5-8 | TRBD1 | TGTGCCAGCAGCCTGGGACAGGGCGCAGATACGCAGTATTTT | CASSLGQGADTQYF
TRBJ1-2 | . | TRBV7-9 | TRBD1 | TGTGCCAGCAGCTACGAGGACAGGGGGCTTGGCTACACCTTC | CASSYEDRGLGYTF
TRBJ2-7 | few | TRBV7-2 | TRBD2 | TGTGCCAGCAGCTACCCTAGCGGGGGAGGTGAGCAGTACTTC | CASSYPSGGGEQYF
TRBJ1-6 | . | TRBV25-1 | . | TGTGCCAGCAGTGGGGGGGGGCGCTCACCCCTCCACTTT | CASSGGGRSPLHF
TRBJ1-5 | once | TRBV9 | TRBD1 | TGTGCCAGCAGCGTAGGCCAGGGGGGTGGCAATCAGCCCCAGCATTTT | CASSVGQGGGNQPQHF
TRBJ1-1 | . | TRBV5-1 | . | TGCGCCAGCAGCCACAACAGGGAAATGAACACTGAAGCTTTCTTT | CASSHNREMNTEAFF
TRBJ1-1 | . | TRBV25-1 | . | TGTGCCAGCAGTGAAATTAGGGCTGGGGGGCTTGGAGCTTTCTTT | CASSEIRAGGLGAFF
TRBJ2-5 | . | TRBV7-9 | . | TGTGCCAGCAGCCCTACGACCCTGGAAGAGACCCAGTACTTC | CASSPTTLEETQYF
TRBJ2-7 | few | TRBV28 | . | TGTGCCAGCAGTTTAATCAGGGACTACGAGCAGTACTTC | CASSLIRDYEQYF
TRBJ2-4 | . | TRBV21-1 | . | TGTGCCAGCAGCAGGGGGCGCGTCTCCGCCAAAAACATTCAGTACTTC | CASSRGRVSAKNIQYF
TRBJ1-6 | . | TRBV28 | TRBD1 | TGTGCCAGCAGTCCCCGGACAGGGGGGTATTCACCCCTCCACTTT | CASSPRTGGYSPLHF
TRBJ2-7 | . | TRBV6-2/TRBV6-3 | TRBD2 | TGTGCCAGCAGTTACTCCGGGGGGGACTACTACGAGCAGTACTTC | CASSYSGGDYYEQYF
TRBJ2-1 | . | TRBV10-3 | TRBD2 | TGTGCCATCAGCCCCCCTAGCGGGGGGGCGAATGAGCAGTTCTTC | CAISPPSGGANEQFF
TRBJ1-3 | . | TRBV10-2 | . | TGCGCCAGCAGTGCAGGAAACACCATATATTTT | CASSAGNTIYF
TRBJ1-1 | few | TRBV5-5 | . | TGTGCCAGCAGCTTGGCCAGGGGTTACGAAGCTTTCTTT | CASSLARGYEAFF
TRBJ1-6 | . | TRBV7-8 | . | TGTGCCAGCAGCTCGCGATTGGATAATTCACCCCTCCACTTT | CASSSRLDNSPLHF
TRBJ2-1 | . | TRBV5-4 | TRBD2 | TGTGCCAGCAGCTTGGCCGTAGCGGGGGGATACAATGAGCAGTTCTTC | CASSLAVAGGYNEQFF
TRBJ1-1 | . | TRBV27 | . | TGTGCCAGTCGACCGGGTCCGGGGAACACTGAAGCTTTCTTT | CASRPGPGNTEAFF
TRBJ2-1 | once | TRBV5-8 | . | TGTGCCAGCAGCGCGGAGGACCCCGTTTCCTACAATGAGCAGTTCTTC | CASSAEDPVSYNEQFF
TRBJ1-1 | . | TRBV19 | . | TGTGCCAGTAGGATCTCAGGGGTGGGTGGCTCTGAAGCTTTCTTT | CASRISGVGGSEAFF
TRBJ2-7 | . | TRBV2 | . | TGTGCCAGCAGTGAAGCGCTTGGAGGGGGGTACGAGCAGTACTTC | CASSEALGGGYEQYF
TRBJ1-2 | . | TRBV27 | TRBD1 | TGTGCCAGCAGTCCGACAGGGCCAGGTGGCTACACCTTC | CASSPTGPGGYTF
TRBJ2-1 | . | TRBV7-6 | TRBD1 | TGTGCCAGCAGCTACGGGACAGACCTTTACAATGAGCAGTTCTTC | CASSYGTDLYNEQFF
TRBJ2-3 | . | TRBV6-4 | TRBD2 | TGTGCCAGCAGTGACTCTAGCGGGGGGGCAGATACGCAGTATTTT | CASSDSSGGADTQYF
TRBJ1-1 | . | TRBV6-1 | TRBD1 | TGTGCCAGCAGTGAAGTCCCGGGACAGGGTTTGGGCACTGAAGCTTTCTTT | CASSEVPGQGLGTEAFF
TRBJ1-1 | . | TRBV12-3/TRBV12-4 | . | TGTGCCAGCAGTTTATTAGAGTACACTGAAGCTTTCTTT | CASSLLEYTEAFF
TRBJ1-1 | . | TRBV29-1 | TRBD1 | TGCAGCGTTGCGGACAGGGGGAACACTGAAGCTTTCTTT | CSVADRGNTEAFF
TRBJ2-1 | . | TRBV19 | TRBD2 | TGTGCCAGTAGTAAAGCGGGGTCCTACAATGAGCAGTTCTTC | CASSKAGSYNEQFF
TRBJ1-2 | . | TRBV9 | . | TGTGCCAGCAGGCGGGAGGACTATGGCTACACCTTC | CASRREDYGYTF
TRBJ1-1 | . | TRBV11-2 | . | TGTGCCAGCAGCTTAGGGGCGAACACTGAAGCTTTCTTT | CASSLGANTEAFF
TRBJ2-3 | . | TRBV5-1 | . | TGCGCCAGCAGCTTGGACACGGCAGATACGCAGTATTTT | CASSLDTADTQYF
TRBJ2-5 | . | TRBV19 | . | TGTGCCAGTAGTATTCGGACAGACATGAAGGGGACCCAGTACTTC | CASSIRTDMKGTQYF
TRBJ1-2 | . | TRBV7-2 | TRBD1 | TGTGCCAGCAGCTTAGACCCAGGGACAGGGGGGGTTGAGGTATATGGCTACACCTTC | CASSLDPGTGGVEVYGYTF
TRBJ1-1 | . | TRBV27 | . | TGTGCCAGCAGTCCCCATATGAACACTGAAGCTTTCTTT | CASSPHMNTEAFF